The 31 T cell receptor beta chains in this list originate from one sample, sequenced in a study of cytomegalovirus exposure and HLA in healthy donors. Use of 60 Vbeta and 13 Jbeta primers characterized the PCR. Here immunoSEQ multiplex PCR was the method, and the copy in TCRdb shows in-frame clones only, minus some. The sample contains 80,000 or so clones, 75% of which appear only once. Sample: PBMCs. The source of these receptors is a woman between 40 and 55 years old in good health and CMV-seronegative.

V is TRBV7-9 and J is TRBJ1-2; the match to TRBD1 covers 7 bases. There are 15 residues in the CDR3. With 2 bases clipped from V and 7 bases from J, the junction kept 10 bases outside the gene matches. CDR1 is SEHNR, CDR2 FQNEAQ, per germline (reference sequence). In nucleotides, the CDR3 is TGTGCCAGCAGCTTACGGGGACAGTCCTGGTTTGGCTACACCTTC. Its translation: CASSLRGQSWFGYTF.

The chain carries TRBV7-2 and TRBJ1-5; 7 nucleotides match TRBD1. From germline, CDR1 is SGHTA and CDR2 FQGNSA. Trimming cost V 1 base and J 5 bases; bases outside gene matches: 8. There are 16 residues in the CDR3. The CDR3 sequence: CASSLVETGWHQPQHF. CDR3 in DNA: TGTGCCAGCAGCTTAGTTGAGACAGGGTGGCATCAGCCCCAGCATTTT.

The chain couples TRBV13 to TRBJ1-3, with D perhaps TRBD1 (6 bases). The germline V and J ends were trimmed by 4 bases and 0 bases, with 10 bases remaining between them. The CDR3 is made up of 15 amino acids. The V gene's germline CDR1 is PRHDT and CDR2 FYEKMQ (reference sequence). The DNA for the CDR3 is TGTGCCAGCAGCTCGGACAGACTCTCTGGAAACACCATATATTTT. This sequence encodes CASSSDRLSGNTIYF.

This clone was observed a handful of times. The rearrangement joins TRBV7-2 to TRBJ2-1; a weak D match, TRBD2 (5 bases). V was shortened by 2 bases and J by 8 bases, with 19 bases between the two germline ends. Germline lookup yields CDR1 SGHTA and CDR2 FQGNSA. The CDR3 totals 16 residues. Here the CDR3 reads CASSLLPGRGSHEQFF. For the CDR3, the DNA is TGTGCCAGCAGCTTACTCCCGGGGAGAGGGTCCCATGAGCAGTTCTTC. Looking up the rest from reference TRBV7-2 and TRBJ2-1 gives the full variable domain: GAGVSQSPSNKVTEKGKDVELRCDPISGHTALYWYRQSLGQGLEFLIYFQGNSAPDKSGLPSDRFSAERTGGSVSTLTIQRTQQEDSAVYLCASSLLPGRGSHEQFFGPGTRLTVL.

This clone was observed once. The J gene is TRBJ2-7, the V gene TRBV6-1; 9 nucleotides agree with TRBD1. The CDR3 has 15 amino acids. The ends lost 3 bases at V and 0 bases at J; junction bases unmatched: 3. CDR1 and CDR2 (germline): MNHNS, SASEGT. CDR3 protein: CASSEETGGSYEQYF. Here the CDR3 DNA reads TGTGCCAGCAGTGAGGAGACAGGGGGCTCCTACGAGCAGTACTTC.

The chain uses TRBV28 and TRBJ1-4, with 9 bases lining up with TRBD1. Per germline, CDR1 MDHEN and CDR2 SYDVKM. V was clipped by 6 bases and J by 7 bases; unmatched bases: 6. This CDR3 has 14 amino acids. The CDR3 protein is CASRAGTGTEKLFF. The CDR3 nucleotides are TGTGCCAGCAGAGCCGGGACAGGGACTGAAAAACTGTTTTTT. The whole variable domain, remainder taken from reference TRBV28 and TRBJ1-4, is DVKVTQSSRYLVKRTGEKVFLECVQDMDHENMFWYRQDPGLGLRLIYFSYDVKMKEKGDIPEGYSVSREKKERFSLILESASTNQTSMYLCASRAGTGTEKLFFGSGTQLSVL.

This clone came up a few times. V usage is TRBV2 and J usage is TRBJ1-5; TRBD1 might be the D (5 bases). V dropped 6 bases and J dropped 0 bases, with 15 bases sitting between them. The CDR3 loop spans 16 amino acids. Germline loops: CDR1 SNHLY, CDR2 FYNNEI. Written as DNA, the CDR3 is TGTGCCAGCAGACAGGACACCGCCGTTAGCAATCAGCCCCAGCATTTT. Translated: CASRQDTAVSNQPQHF.

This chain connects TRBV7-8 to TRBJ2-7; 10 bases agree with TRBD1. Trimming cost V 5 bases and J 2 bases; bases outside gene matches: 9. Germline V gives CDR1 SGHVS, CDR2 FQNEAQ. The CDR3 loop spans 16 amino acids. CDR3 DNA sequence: TGTGCCAGCAGCCTCAAGTTGGGACAGGGGACCTACGAGCAGTACTTC. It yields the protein CASSLKLGQGTYEQYF. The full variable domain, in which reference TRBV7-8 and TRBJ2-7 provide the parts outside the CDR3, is GAGVSQSPRYKVAKRGQDVALRCDPISGHVSLFWYQQALGQGPEFLTYFQNEAQLDKSGLPSDRFFAERPEGSVSTLKIQRTQQEDSAVYLCASSLKLGQGTYEQYFGPGTRLTVT.

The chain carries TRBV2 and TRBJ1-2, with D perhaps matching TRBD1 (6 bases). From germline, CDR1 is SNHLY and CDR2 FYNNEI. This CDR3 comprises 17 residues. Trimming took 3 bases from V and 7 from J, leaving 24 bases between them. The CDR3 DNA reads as TGTGCCAGCAGTGACTTGGGGCCCCGAGGGGGTACGAGTGGCTACACCTTC. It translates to CASSDLGPRGGTSGYTF.

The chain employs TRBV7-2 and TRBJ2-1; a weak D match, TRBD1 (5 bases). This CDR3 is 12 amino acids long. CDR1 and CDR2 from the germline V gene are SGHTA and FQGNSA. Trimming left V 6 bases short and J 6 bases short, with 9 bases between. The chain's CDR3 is CASSPTGNEQFF. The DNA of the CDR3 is TGTGCCAGCAGTCCCACAGGCAATGAGCAGTTCTTC. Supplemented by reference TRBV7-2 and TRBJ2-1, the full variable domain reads GAGVSQSPSNKVTEKGKDVELRCDPISGHTALYWYRQSLGQGLEFLIYFQGNSAPDKSGLPSDRFSAERTGGSVSTLTIQRTQQEDSAVYLCASSPTGNEQFFGPGTRLTVL.

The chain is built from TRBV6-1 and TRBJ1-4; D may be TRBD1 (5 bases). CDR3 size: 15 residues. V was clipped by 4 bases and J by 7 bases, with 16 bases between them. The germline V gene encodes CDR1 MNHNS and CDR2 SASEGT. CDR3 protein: CASSARGPPSEKLFF. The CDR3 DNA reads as TGTGCCAGCAGTGCGCGGGGCCCCCCTAGTGAAAAACTGTTTTTT.

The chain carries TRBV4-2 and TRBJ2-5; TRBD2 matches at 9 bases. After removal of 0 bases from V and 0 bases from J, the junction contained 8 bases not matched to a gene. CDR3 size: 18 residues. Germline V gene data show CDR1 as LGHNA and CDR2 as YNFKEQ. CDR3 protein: CASSQDLVSGGYQETQYF. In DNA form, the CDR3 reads TGTGCCAGCAGCCAAGATCTCGTTAGCGGGGGTTACCAAGAGACCCAGTACTTC.

The CDR3 loop reads CASSPGGAGVYEQYF. For the CDR3, the DNA is TGTGCCAGCAGCCCAGGAGGGGCCGGGGTCTACGAGCAGTACTTC. The genes are TRBV9 and TRBJ2-7; D is perhaps TRBD2 (6 bases). The CDR3 totals 15 residues. The V end was cut by 4 bases, the J end by 3 bases, with 17 bases between. The germline V gene has CDR1 SGDLS and CDR2 YYNGEE.

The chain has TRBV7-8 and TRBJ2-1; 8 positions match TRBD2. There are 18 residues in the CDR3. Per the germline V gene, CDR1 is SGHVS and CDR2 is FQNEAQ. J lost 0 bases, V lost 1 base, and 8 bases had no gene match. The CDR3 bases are TGTGCCAGCAGCTTAGTCGCTAGCGGGTGGAGCTCCTACAATGAGCAGTTCTTC. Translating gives CASSLVASGWSSYNEQFF.

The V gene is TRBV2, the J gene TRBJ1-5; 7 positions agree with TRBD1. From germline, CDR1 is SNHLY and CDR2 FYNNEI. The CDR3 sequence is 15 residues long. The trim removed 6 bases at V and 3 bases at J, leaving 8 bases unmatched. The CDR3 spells CASSRGQVVNQPQHF. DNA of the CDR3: TGTGCCAGCAGCCGTGGACAGGTGGTCAATCAGCCCCAGCATTTT.

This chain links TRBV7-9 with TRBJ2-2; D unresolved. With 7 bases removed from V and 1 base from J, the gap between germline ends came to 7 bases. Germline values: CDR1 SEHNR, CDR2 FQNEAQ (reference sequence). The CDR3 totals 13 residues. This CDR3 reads CASTWRNTGELFF. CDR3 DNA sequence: TGTGCCAGCACCTGGAGGAACACCGGGGAGCTGTTTTTT.

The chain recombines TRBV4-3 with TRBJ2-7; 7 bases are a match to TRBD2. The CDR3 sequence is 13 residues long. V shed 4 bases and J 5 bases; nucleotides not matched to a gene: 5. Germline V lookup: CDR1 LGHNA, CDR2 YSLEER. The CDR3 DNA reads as TGCGCCAGCAGCCGGGCGGGGGTCAACGAGCAGTACTTC. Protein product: CASSRAGVNEQYF.

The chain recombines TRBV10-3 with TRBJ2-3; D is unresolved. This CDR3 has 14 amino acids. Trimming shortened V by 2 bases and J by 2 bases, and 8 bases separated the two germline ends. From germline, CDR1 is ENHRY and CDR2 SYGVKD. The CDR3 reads CAISEGRNTDTQYF. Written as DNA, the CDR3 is TGTGCCATCAGTGAGGGCAGAAACACAGATACGCAGTATTTT.

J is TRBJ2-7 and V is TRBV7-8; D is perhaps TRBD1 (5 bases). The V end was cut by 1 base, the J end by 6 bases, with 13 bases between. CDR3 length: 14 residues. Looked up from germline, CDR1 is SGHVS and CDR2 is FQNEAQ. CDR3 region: CASSLERVTGEQYF. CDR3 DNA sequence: TGTGCCAGCAGCTTAGAACGGGTTACAGGCGAGCAGTACTTC. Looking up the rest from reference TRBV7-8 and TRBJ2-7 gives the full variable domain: GAGVSQSPRYKVAKRGQDVALRCDPISGHVSLFWYQQALGQGPEFLTYFQNEAQLDKSGLPSDRFFAERPEGSVSTLKIQRTQQEDSAVYLCASSLERVTGEQYFGPGTRLTVT.

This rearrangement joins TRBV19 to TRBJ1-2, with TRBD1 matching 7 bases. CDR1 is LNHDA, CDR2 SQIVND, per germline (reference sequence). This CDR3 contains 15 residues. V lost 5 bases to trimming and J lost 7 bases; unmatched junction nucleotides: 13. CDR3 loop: CASSPDREMLGGYTF. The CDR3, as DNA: TGTGCCAGTAGTCCCGACAGGGAAATGTTAGGTGGCTACACCTTC. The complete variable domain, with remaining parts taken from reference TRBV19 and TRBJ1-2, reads DGGITQSPKYLFRKEGQNVTLSCEQNLNHDAMYWYRQDPGQGLRLIYYSQIVNDFQKGDIAEGYSVSREKKESFPLTVTSAQKNPTAFYLCASSPDREMLGGYTFGSGTRLTVV.

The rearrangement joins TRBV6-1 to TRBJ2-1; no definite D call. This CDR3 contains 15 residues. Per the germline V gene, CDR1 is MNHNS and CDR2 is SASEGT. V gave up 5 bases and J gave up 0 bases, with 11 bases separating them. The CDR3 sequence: CASSLLAASYNEQFF. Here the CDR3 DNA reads TGTGCCAGCAGTCTTTTAGCAGCCTCCTACAATGAGCAGTTCTTC.

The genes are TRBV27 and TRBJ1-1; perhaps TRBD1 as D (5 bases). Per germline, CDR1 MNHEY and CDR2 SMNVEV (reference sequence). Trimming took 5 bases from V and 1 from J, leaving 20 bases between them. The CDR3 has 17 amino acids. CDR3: CASSLRGILAENTEAFF. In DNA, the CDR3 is TGTGCCAGCAGTCTACGGGGGATTTTGGCCGAGAACACTGAAGCTTTCTTT.

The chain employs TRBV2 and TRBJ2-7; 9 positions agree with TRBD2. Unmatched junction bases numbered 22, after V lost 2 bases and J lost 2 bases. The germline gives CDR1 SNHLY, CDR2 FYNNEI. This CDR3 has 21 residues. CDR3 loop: CASSEFGPSHFTVAGAYEQYF. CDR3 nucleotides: TGTGCCAGCAGTGAATTTGGCCCCAGTCATTTCACGGTAGCGGGGGCCTACGAGCAGTACTTC.

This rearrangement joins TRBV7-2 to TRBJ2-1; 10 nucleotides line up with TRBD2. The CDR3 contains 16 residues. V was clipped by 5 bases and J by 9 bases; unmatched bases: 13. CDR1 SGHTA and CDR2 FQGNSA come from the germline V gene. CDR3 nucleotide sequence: TGTGCCAGCAGCACCCAACTAGCGGGAAGAAGAGCTGAGCAGTTCTTC. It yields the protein CASSTQLAGRRAEQFF.

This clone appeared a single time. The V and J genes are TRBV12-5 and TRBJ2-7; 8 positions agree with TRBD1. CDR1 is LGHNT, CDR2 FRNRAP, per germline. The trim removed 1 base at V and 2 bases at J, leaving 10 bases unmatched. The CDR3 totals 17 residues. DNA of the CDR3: TGTGCTAGTGGTTTGGCCCACCCAGGACAGGGAGCCTACGAGCAGTACTTC. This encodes CASGLAHPGQGAYEQYF.

In DNA, the CDR3 is TGTGCCAGCAGTCGAGGAGGGGAGCGAGGAACTGAAGCTTTCTTT. Residues: CASSRGGERGTEAFF. The rearrangement joins TRBV6-5 to TRBJ1-1; the D gene is possibly TRBD1 (5 bases). The germline V gene has CDR1 MNHEY and CDR2 SVGAGI. The V gene lost 5 bases and the J gene lost 5 bases, with 18 bases spanning the gap. CDR3 length: 15 amino acids.

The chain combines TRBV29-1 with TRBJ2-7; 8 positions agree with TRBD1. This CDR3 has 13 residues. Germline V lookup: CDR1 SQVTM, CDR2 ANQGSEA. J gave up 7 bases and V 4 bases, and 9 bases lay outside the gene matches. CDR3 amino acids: CSVGLETGVEQYF. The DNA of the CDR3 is TGCAGCGTTGGACTTGAGACAGGGGTTGAGCAGTACTTC.

DNA for the CDR3: TGTGCCAGCAGTTTATCCCGGGGGGAGGTAGAGACCCAGTACTTC. This translates into CASSLSRGEVETQYF. V usage is TRBV28 and J usage is TRBJ2-5, with 7 positions matching TRBD2. The CDR3 has 15 amino acids. CDR1 is MDHEN and CDR2 is SYDVKM in the germline V gene. The junction had 6 bases not matched to a gene; V was cut back by 1 base and J by 4 bases.

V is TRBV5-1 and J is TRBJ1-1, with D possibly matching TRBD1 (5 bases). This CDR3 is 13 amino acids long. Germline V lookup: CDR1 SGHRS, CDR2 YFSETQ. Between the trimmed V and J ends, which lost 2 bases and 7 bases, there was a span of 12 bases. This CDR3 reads CASSFRTSDEAFF. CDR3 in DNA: TGCGCCAGCAGCTTCCGGACAAGCGATGAAGCTTTCTTT.

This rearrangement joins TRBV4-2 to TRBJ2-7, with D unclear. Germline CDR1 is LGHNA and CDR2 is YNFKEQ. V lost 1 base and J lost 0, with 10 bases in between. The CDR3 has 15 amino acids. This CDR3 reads CASSQAPPGSYEQYF. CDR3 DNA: TGTGCCAGCAGCCAAGCCCCTCCGGGCTCCTACGAGCAGTACTTC.

CDR3 bases: TGCGCCAGCGGGCAGACAGGAGATGGAAACACCATATATTTT. Translation gives CASGQTGDGNTIYF. This chain joins TRBV5-1 and TRBJ1-3; D might be TRBD1 (6 bases). CDR1 is SGHRS, CDR2 YFSETQ, per germline. Trimming took 7 bases from V and 3 from J, leaving 14 bases between them. This CDR3 spans 14 amino acids. Together with reference TRBV5-1 and TRBJ1-3, the CDR3 gives the full variable domain: KAGVTQTPRYLIKTRGQQVTLSCSPISGHRSVSWYQQTPGQGLQFLFEYFSETQRNKGNFPGRFSGRQFSNSRSEMNVSTLELGDSALYLCASGQTGDGNTIYFGEGSWLTVV.